A single sample is the source of the 30 T cell receptor beta chains below, sequenced in a study of blood T cell repertoires in COVID-19. Data came from immunoSEQ multiplex PCR; TCRdb stores just in-frame clones and leaves some out. The repertoire has 250,000 to 350,000 clones, approximately 90% of them found once; the top ten carry 2.2%. The material sequenced was peripheral blood. The receptors come from a woman between 25 and 40 years old with COVID-19, enrolled during active disease.

This clone was counted a few times. The chain recombines TRBV28 with TRBJ1-3, with TRBD1 identical over 8 bases. V was pared by 10 bases and J by 4 bases, with 3 bases of the junction left unmatched. There are 12 residues in the CDR3. Germline-derived CDR1 and CDR2 are MDHEN and SYDVKM. The CDR3 bases are TGTGCCACCAGGACAGGGGGAAACACCATATATTTT. Translation: CATRTGGNTIYF.

The chain is built from TRBV2 and TRBJ2-1, with D possibly TRBD2 on 7 matching bases. This CDR3 is 13 amino acids long. The germline CDR1 and CDR2 sequences are SNHLY and FYNNEI. V was shortened by 3 bases and J by 14 bases, with 17 bases between the two germline ends. This CDR3 is CASSETTGGVKFF. For the CDR3, the DNA is TGTGCCAGCAGTGAGACCACGGGGGGCGTGAAGTTCTTC.

The V and J genes are TRBV3-1 (or the pseudogene TRBV3-2) and TRBJ1-2; D not certain. Germline-derived CDR1 and CDR2 are LGHDT and YNNKEL (reference sequence). The V end lost 0 bases, the J end lost 4 bases, and 12 bases lay between the germline ends. This CDR3 is 15 amino acids long. CDR3 DNA sequence: TGTGCCAGCAGCCAAGATGCCGGAGAGGTCTATGGCTACACCTTC. Amino acid sequence: CASSQDAGEVYGYTF.

The rearrangement joins TRBV7-2 to TRBJ2-7; D perhaps matches TRBD1 (5 bases). CDR3 length equals 13 residues. CDR1 and CDR2 from the germline V gene are SGHTA and FQGNSA. Deletions cut 2 bases from V and 2 bases from J, with 7 bases between. This chain's CDR3 is CASSLPGTYEQYF. The DNA for the CDR3 is TGTGCCAGCAGCTTACCAGGGACCTACGAGCAGTACTTC.

V gene TRBV3-1 (or the pseudogene TRBV3-2) combines with J gene TRBJ2-7, with TRBD2 matching 9 bases. This CDR3 has 17 amino acids. V trimming: 4 bases; J trimming: 4 bases; junction bases outside the gene matches: 14. Germline V gene sequence: CDR1 LGHDT, CDR2 YNNKEL (reference sequence). CDR3 protein: CASSPVGGSGRRYEQYF. The CDR3 nucleotides read TGTGCCAGCAGCCCAGTTGGCGGGAGCGGGAGGCGGTACGAGCAGTACTTC.

The chain combines TRBV7-9 with TRBJ1-5, with D possibly TRBD1 on 5 matching bases. The CDR3 is 13 residues long. Between the trimmed V and J ends, which lost 3 bases and 5 bases, there was a span of 8 bases. Per the germline V gene, CDR1 is SEHNR and CDR2 is FQNEAQ (reference sequence). CDR3 in DNA: TGTGCCAGCAGCTTTACGACAGATCAGCCCCAGCATTTT. Translation: CASSFTTDQPQHF.

This chain connects TRBV30 to TRBJ1-2; a possible D gene is TRBD1 (6 bases). V was shortened by 1 base and J by 4 bases, with 10 bases between the two germline ends. This CDR3 contains 13 residues. Germline V gene lookup returns CDR1 GTSNPN and CDR2 SVGIG (reference sequence). CDR3 DNA sequence: TGTGCCTGGAGTGACAGGGCTTCCTATGGCTACACCTTC. It codes for CAWSDRASYGYTF.

The CDR3 protein is CSVSGDSRTNEKLFF. The DNA for the CDR3 is TGCAGCGTATCTGGCGACAGCAGGACTAATGAAAAACTGTTTTTT. The gene calls are TRBV29-1 and TRBJ1-4; a possible D gene is TRBD1 (5 bases). This CDR3 is 15 amino acids long. Trimming took off 6 bases at V and 2 bases at J, with 16 bases between the two ends. Per the germline V gene, CDR1 is SQVTM and CDR2 is ANQGSEA. The full variable domain, its missing parts supplied by reference TRBV29-1 and TRBJ1-4, is SAVISQKPSRDICQRGTSLTIQCQVDSQVTMMFWYRQQPGQSLTLIATANQGSEATYESGFVIDKFPISRPNLTFSTLTVSNMSPEDSSIYLCSVSGDSRTNEKLFFGSGTQLSVL.

CDR3 nucleotide sequence: TGCGCCAGCAGTGATGGGACAGGGGATTACGATGAGCAGTTCTTC. Protein: CASSDGTGDYDEQFF. The V and J genes are TRBV10-1 and TRBJ2-1; TRBD1 matches at 10 bases. Germline CDR1 is WNHNN and CDR2 is SYGVQD (reference sequence). CDR3 length: 15 amino acids. Trimming cost V 3 bases and J 8 bases; bases outside gene matches: 7.

V and J are TRBV5-6 and TRBJ2-7; D gene ambiguous. The germline CDR1 and CDR2 sequences are SGHDT and YYEEEE. There are 11 residues in the CDR3. The V end was cut by 5 bases, the J end by 3 bases, with 6 bases between. The CDR3 spells CASSYGYEQYF. CDR3 DNA sequence: TGTGCCAGCAGTTACGGCTACGAGCAGTACTTC.

The rearrangement links TRBV6-5 to TRBJ1-1, with D perhaps TRBD1 (6 bases). Germline V lookup: CDR1 MNHEY, CDR2 SVGAGI. This CDR3 spans 13 amino acids. Trimming cost V 6 bases and J 6 bases, with 14 bases left between them. In DNA form, the CDR3 reads TGTGCCAGCAGGGTAGGGGGGGACGCTGAAGCTTTCTTT. Translated, it gives CASRVGGDAEAFF.

The CDR3 here is CASSIFGQGGDEQFF. The CDR3 coding sequence is TGTGCCAGTAGTATTTTCGGACAGGGAGGTGATGAGCAGTTCTTC. J is TRBJ2-1 and V is TRBV19, with TRBD1 identical over 8 bases. V gave up 3 bases and J gave up 8 bases; unmatched junction bases: 9. This CDR3 is 15 amino acids long. Germline V lookup: CDR1 LNHDA, CDR2 SQIVND (reference sequence).

This chain links TRBV5-1 with TRBJ2-2, with D possibly TRBD2 on 6 matching bases. The V gene's germline CDR1 is SGHRS and CDR2 YFSETQ. The CDR3 consists of 15 residues. V lost 4 bases to trimming and J lost 3 bases, with 13 bases between them. The CDR3 region is CASSPGGGDTGELFF. The CDR3 DNA is TGCGCCAGCAGCCCAGGAGGAGGGGACACCGGGGAGCTGTTTTTT.

This chain joins TRBV2 and TRBJ1-2; D possibly corresponds to TRBD1 (5 bases). This CDR3 is built from 13 residues. Germline CDR1 is SNHLY and CDR2 is FYNNEI. Trimming pared 1 base from V and 7 bases from J, leaving 10 bases between. The CDR3 DNA is TGTGCCAGCAGTGAAGAGGACATCCGTGGCTACACCTTC. This gives the protein CASSEEDIRGYTF.

The J gene is TRBJ1-1, the V gene TRBV25-1; no reliable D call. V was shortened by 7 bases and J by 3 bases, with 18 bases between the two germline ends. The germline CDR1 and CDR2 sequences are MGHDK and SYGVNS. The CDR3 loop spans 15 amino acids. CDR3 sequence reads: CASKGTAGEDTEAFF. Written as DNA, the CDR3 is TGTGCCAGCAAAGGCACCGCCGGGGAGGACACTGAAGCTTTCTTT. The full variable domain, with the rest looked up from reference TRBV25-1 and TRBJ1-1, is EADIYQTPRYLVIGTGKKITLECSQTMGHDKMYWYQQDPGMELHLIHYSYGVNSTEKGDLSSESTVSRIRTEHFPLTLESARPSHTSQYLCASKGTAGEDTEAFFGQGTRLTVV.

This chain uses TRBV9 with TRBJ1-5; 7 positions match TRBD1. V gave up 5 bases and J gave up 1 base; unmatched junction bases: 6. The CDR3 runs 15 residues. Per the germline V gene, CDR1 is SGDLS and CDR2 is YYNGEE. The CDR3, as DNA: TGTGCCAGCAGTGAAACGGGACAGAGCAATCAGCCCCAGCATTTT. Residues: CASSETGQSNQPQHF.

This sequence joins TRBV11-3 and TRBJ2-1; 10 bases are a match to TRBD2. V trimming: 5 bases; J trimming: 6 bases; junction bases outside the gene matches: 19. CDR3 size: 19 residues. The germline V gene has CDR1 SGHNT and CDR2 YENEEA. CDR3 DNA: TGTGCCAGCAGCGCGGTAGCGGGAGGATTGCGTTTGAACAGCAATGAGCAGTTCTTC. It codes for CASSAVAGGLRLNSNEQFF.

The sample holds a few counts of this clone. V and J are TRBV3-1 (or the pseudogene TRBV3-2) and TRBJ1-3, with D uncertain. The V end lost 3 bases, the J end lost 4 bases, and 7 bases lay between the germline ends. This CDR3 has 13 amino acids. Germline V gene lookup returns CDR1 LGHDT and CDR2 YNNKEL (reference sequence). CDR3 loop: CASSHTTGNTIYF. The CDR3 coding sequence is TGTGCCAGCAGCCATACAACCGGAAACACCATATATTTT.

The chain uses TRBV7-3 and TRBJ2-3; no firm D call. There are 14 residues in the CDR3. CDR1 and CDR2 (germline): SGHTA, FQGTGA. V shed 4 bases and J shed 1 base, with 9 bases lying between them. The CDR3 bases are TGTGCCAGCAGCTCCCTCGGAGGCACAGATACGCAGTATTTT. This encodes CASSSLGGTDTQYF.

The chain employs TRBV19 and TRBJ1-1; 8 bases are a match to TRBD1. Germline-derived CDR1 and CDR2 are LNHDA and SQIVND (reference sequence). J gave up 1 base and V 3 bases, and 4 bases lay outside the gene matches. The CDR3 contains 15 residues. The CDR3 region has the DNA TGTGCCAGTAGTATTCCAGGGGGCGAGAACACTGAAGCTTTCTTT. As protein: CASSIPGGENTEAFF. The full variable domain, rest sourced from reference TRBV19 and TRBJ1-1, is DGGITQSPKYLFRKEGQNVTLSCEQNLNHDAMYWYRQDPGQGLRLIYYSQIVNDFQKGDIAEGYSVSREKKESFPLTVTSAQKNPTAFYLCASSIPGGENTEAFFGQGTRLTVV.

The gene calls are TRBV6-5 and TRBJ1-1; TRBD1 agrees at 12 bases. Germline assignment: CDR1 MNHEY and CDR2 SVGAGI. This CDR3 is 15 amino acids long. V lost 6 bases, J lost 2 bases, and 4 bases stayed unmatched. CDR3 in amino acids: CASSRGTGGNTEAFF. CDR3 bases: TGTGCCAGCAGCCGAGGGACAGGGGGCAACACTGAAGCTTTCTTT.

The rearrangement links TRBV6-1 to TRBJ2-1; the match to TRBD1 covers 9 bases. The germline CDR1 and CDR2 sequences are MNHNS and SASEGT. The CDR3 is made up of 14 amino acids. The trim removed 0 bases at V and 8 bases at J, leaving 2 bases unmatched. CDR3 loop: CASSEATGGDEQFF. CDR3 DNA sequence: TGTGCCAGCAGTGAAGCGACAGGGGGGGATGAGCAGTTCTTC.

This chain connects TRBV7-9 to TRBJ2-5, with D possibly matching TRBD2 (6 bases). V lost 5 bases, J lost 2 bases, and 12 bases lay in between. CDR3 size: 14 residues. Germline V gene sequence: CDR1 SEHNR, CDR2 FQNEAQ (reference sequence). The chain's CDR3 is CASSTGLGQETQYF. CDR3 bases: TGTGCCAGCAGCACGGGACTGGGGCAAGAGACCCAGTACTTC.

The gene calls are TRBV6-5 and TRBJ1-6, with TRBD1 matching over 8 bases. This CDR3 has 14 residues. In germline, CDR1 is MNHEY, CDR2 SVGAGI. V was pared by 4 bases and J by 8 bases, with 4 bases of the junction left unmatched. The CDR3 DNA follows: TGTGCCAGCAGTTCGACAGGGGAATATTCACCCCTCCACTTT. This gives the protein CASSSTGEYSPLHF.

The gene calls are TRBV28 and TRBJ2-7; TRBD2 matches 7 bases. J gave up 2 bases and V 1 base, and 5 bases lay outside the gene matches. Germline V gene lookup returns CDR1 MDHEN and CDR2 SYDVKM. The CDR3 has 15 residues. CDR3 in DNA: TGTGCCAGCAGTTTATCCGCCGGGGGGACCTACGAGCAGTACTTC. As protein: CASSLSAGGTYEQYF. Based on the CDR3 plus reference TRBV28 and TRBJ2-7, the full variable domain is DVKVTQSSRYLVKRTGEKVFLECVQDMDHENMFWYRQDPGLGLRLIYFSYDVKMKEKGDIPEGYSVSREKKERFSLILESASTNQTSMYLCASSLSAGGTYEQYFGPGTRLTVT.

The gene calls are TRBV19 and TRBJ1-1; maybe TRBD1 (5 bases). The germline V gene encodes CDR1 LNHDA and CDR2 SQIVND (reference sequence). V lost 5 bases and J lost 0, with 10 bases in between. This CDR3 has 14 amino acids. The CDR3 sequence is CASSRGNLNTEAFF. For the CDR3, the DNA is TGTGCCAGTAGTCGGGGGAACTTGAACACTGAAGCTTTCTTT.

This chain uses TRBV29-1 with TRBJ1-1, with D maybe TRBD1 (6 bases). The CDR3 runs to 13 residues. Trimming pared 4 bases from V and 2 bases from J, leaving 11 bases between. Germline values: CDR1 SQVTM, CDR2 ANQGSEA. CDR3: CSVVNRENTEAFF. The DNA of the CDR3 is TGCAGCGTTGTAAACAGGGAAAACACTGAAGCTTTCTTT.

This chain links TRBV5-4 with TRBJ2-1, with 9 bases aligning to TRBD1. CDR3 size: 15 residues. From germline, CDR1 is SGHNT and CDR2 YYREEE (reference sequence). The J segment lost 5 bases and the V segment lost 4 bases, leaving 7 bases of the junction unmatched. This chain's CDR3 is CASSPGQGRHNEQFF. The CDR3, as DNA: TGTGCCAGCAGCCCCGGACAGGGGCGCCACAATGAGCAGTTCTTC. Complete variable domain (other parts from reference TRBV5-4 and TRBJ2-1): ETGVTQSPTHLIKTRGQQVTLRCSSQSGHNTVSWYQQALGQGPQFIFQYYREEENGRGNFPPRFSGLQFPNYSSELNVNALELDDSALYLCASSPGQGRHNEQFFGPGTRLTVL.

V is TRBV19 and J is TRBJ1-4; 7 bases agree with TRBD1. Germline V lookup: CDR1 LNHDA, CDR2 SQIVND (reference sequence). V lost 5 bases, J lost 3 bases, and 6 bases stayed unmatched. The CDR3 is 15 residues long. CDR3 sequence reads: CASSPRDSSNEKLFF. In DNA, the CDR3 is TGTGCCAGTAGTCCTCGGGACAGTTCTAATGAAAAACTGTTTTTT.

As DNA, the CDR3 is TGTGCCAGCAGCTTCCCTATGACTAGCGGGAGCACAGATACGCAGTATTTT. Translation: CASSFPMTSGSTDTQYF. The chain joins TRBV11-2 to TRBJ2-3, with 10 bases aligning to TRBD2. The germline V gene has CDR1 SGHAT and CDR2 FQNNGV. The CDR3 extends over 17 amino acids. V trimming: 3 bases; J trimming: 0 bases; junction bases outside the gene matches: 6.